Reported below is one TCR beta chain. Its antigen is unknown. Germline values: CDR1 LGHNA, CDR2 YNFKEQ. The CDR3 is 13 amino acids. Trimming shortened V by 0 bases and J by 4 bases, and 7 bases separated the two germline ends. This entry belongs to a study of T-cell reconstitution after alpha-beta-depleted transplantation in children. Findings and limits, study-wide: One year post-transplant, T-cell counts and diversity were largely derived from T cells produced anew. It was reported that alpha-beta T cells came from several hundred expanded graft clones (about two months after transplant). Some patients owed their high day-60 TCRbeta diversity to surviving recipient T cells and thymic progenitors.

Library preparation (for TCRbeta) was performed with unique molecular identifiers. TCRdb reprocessed the PCR reads with MiXCR, giving one entry per CDR3 protein. The data contain roughly 420,000 distinct CDR3 sequences, 15% to 20% of them seen just once; the ten biggest clones take up roughly 29%. This clonotype was sampled from a boy in the first two years of life who had a stem cell transplant for Wiskott-Aldrich syndrome, so the T cells may come from the graft donor. Sequenced material: PBMCs, mostly from graft donor cells, taken 360 days after TCRalphabeta/CD19-depleted stem cell transplant. The V and J genes are TRBV4-2 and TRBJ2-7, with D hard to call. The chain's CDR3 is CASSQEGLYEQYF. The DNA for the CDR3 is TGTGCCAGCAGCCAAGAAGGTCTTTACGAGCAGTACTTC.